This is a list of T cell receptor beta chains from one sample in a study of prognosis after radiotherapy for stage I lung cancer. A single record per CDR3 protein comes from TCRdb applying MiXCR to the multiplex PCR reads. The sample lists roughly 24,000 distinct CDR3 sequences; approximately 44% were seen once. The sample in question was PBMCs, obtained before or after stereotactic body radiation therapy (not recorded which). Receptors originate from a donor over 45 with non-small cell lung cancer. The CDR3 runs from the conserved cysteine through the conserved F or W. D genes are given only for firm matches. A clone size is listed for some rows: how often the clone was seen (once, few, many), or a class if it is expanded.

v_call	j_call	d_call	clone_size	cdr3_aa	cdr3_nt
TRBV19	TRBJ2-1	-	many	CASSIIGSDNEQFF	TGTGCCAGTAGTATCATCGGTTCTGACAATGAGCAGTTCTTC
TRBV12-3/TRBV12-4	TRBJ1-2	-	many	CASSRPPGGGYTF	TGTGCCAGCAGCCGCCCCCCTGGGGGCGGCTACACCTTC
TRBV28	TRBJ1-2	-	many	CASSLQENGYTF	TGTGCCAGCAGCTTACAGGAGAATGGCTACACCTTC
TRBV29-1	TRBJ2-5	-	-	CSVDSDRAPRTQYF	TGCAGCGTTGATTCAGACCGGGCCCCCAGGACCCAGTACTTC
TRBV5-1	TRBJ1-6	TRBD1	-	CASSLEGSGGNSPLHF	TGCGCCAGCAGCTTGGAGGGGTCAGGGGGCAATTCACCCCTCCACTTT
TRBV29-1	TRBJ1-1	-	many	CSVRLGLANTEAFF	TGCAGCGTCAGATTGGGACTGGCGAACACTGAAGCTTTCTTT
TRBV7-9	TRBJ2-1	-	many	CASSQAMGTYNEQFF	TGTGCCAGCAGCCAAGCCATGGGGACATACAATGAGCAGTTCTTC
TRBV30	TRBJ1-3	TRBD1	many	CAWTTGDSGNTIYF	TGTGCCTGGACTACAGGGGACTCTGGAAACACCATATATTTT
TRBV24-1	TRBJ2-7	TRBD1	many	CATSDSGTGAWEQYF	TGTGCCACCAGTGACTCCGGGACAGGGGCCTGGGAGCAGTACTTC
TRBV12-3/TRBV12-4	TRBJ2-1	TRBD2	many	CASSYSGRDNEQFF	TGTGCCAGCAGTTATAGCGGGAGGGACAATGAGCAGTTCTTC
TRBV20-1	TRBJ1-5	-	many	CSAKRGESGQPQHF	TGCAGTGCTAAGAGGGGAGAATCGGGGCAGCCCCAGCATTTT
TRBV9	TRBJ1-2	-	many	CASTAPGKSGYTF	TGTGCCAGCACTGCCCCGGGGAAGAGTGGCTACACCTTC
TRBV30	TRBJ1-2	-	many	CAWSVYGLANYGYTF	TGTGCCTGGAGTGTATATGGGTTAGCTAACTATGGCTACACCTTC
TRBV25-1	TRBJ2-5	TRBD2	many	CASALAGEETQYF	TGTGCCAGCGCACTAGCGGGAGAAGAGACCCAGTACTTC
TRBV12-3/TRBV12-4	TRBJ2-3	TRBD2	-	CASKTSGSADTQYF	TGTGCCAGCAAGACTAGCGGGAGCGCAGATACGCAGTATTTT
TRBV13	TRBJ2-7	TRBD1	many	CASSARQGKGYEQYF	TGTGCCAGCAGCGCCCGACAGGGTAAAGGGTACGAGCAGTACTTC
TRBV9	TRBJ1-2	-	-	CASSEGGPEDGYTF	TGTGCCAGCAGCGAGGGCGGTCCTGAGGATGGCTACACCTTC
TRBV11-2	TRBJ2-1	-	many	CASSLAIGAGSYNEQFF	TGTGCCAGCAGCTTGGCAATAGGGGCGGGTTCCTACAATGAGCAGTTCTTC
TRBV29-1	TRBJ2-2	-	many	CSVEDPGELFF	TGCAGCGTTGAAGATCCCGGGGAGCTGTTTTTT